This TCR beta chain was captured by sequencing in a study of Ad26.COV2.S vaccination and SARS-CoV-2 variants. Overall study: Donor got 5x10^10 or 1x10^11 viral particles of Ad26.COV2.S.

V dropped 3 bases and J dropped 1 base, with 11 bases sitting between them. The V gene's germline CDR1 is KGHDR and CDR2 SFDVKD. The CDR3 contains 15 residues. Treatment described: some 20 received Ad26.COV2.S at low or high dose, single or two shots; roughly 5 received placebo; per-sample allocation not given. Following the first vaccine or placebo injection, samples were taken on day 63. An Ad26 vector expressing Wuhan-strain SARS-CoV-2 spike served as the vaccine. Note on this clone: Antigen unknown.

Regarding the study as a whole: While placebo recipients had lower spike-specific TCR breadth, vaccine recipients had more. Possible underestimation of total T cell responses by the TCR breadth and depth analyses was noted.

Method: immunoSEQ multiplex PCR; TCRdb's copy keeps in-frame clones and lacks some. The sample lists 200,000 to 300,000 clones, 88% seen once, with around 10% in the top ten. This sequence joins TRBV24-1 and TRBJ2-5; D possibly corresponds to TRBD1 (6 bases). This receptor was taken from a person between 18 and 59 years old who received the Ad26.COV2.S COVID-19 vaccine or a placebo. The sample in question was peripheral blood, obtained in a trial of Ad26.COV2.S vaccine versus placebo. The CDR3 sequence is CATSDPDRFQETQYF. The CDR3, as DNA: TGTGCCACCAGTGATCCCGACAGGTTCCAAGAGACCCAGTACTTC.